The rows below give T cell receptor beta chains drawn from one sample of a study of control samples from healthy donors and cancer patients. Libraries were prepared by immunoSEQ multiplex PCR; TCRdb keeps only in-frame clonotypes and omits some of them. Of approximately 70,000 clones in the sample, approximately 80% were seen once. Sample: blood. These receptors were taken from a man aged 50-60 years in good health. Each CDR3 is given with its conserved first and last residue. The D gene is left open where the match is weak. Clone size, where shown, is once, few, many, or a class for clones that have expanded.

.	TRBJ1-1	.	TRBV9	TGTGCCAGCAGCCCACGGACAGCGAACACTGAAGCTTTCTTT	CASSPRTANTEAFF
.	TRBJ2-2	.	TRBV14	TGTGCCAGCAGCCATCTAAACACCGGGGAGCTGTTTTTT	CASSHLNTGELFF
.	TRBJ1-3	few	TRBV6-5	TGTGCCAGCATGAGTAGTAAAGCTGGAAACACCATATATTTT	CASMSSKAGNTIYF
.	TRBJ1-1	.	TRBV27	TGTGCCAGCAGTTTCCAGACCGGCTCGACTGAAGCTTTCTTT	CASSFQTGSTEAFF
.	TRBJ2-3	.	TRBV11-2	TGTGCCAGCAGCACGACTTGGATGGATACGCAGTATTTT	CASSTTWMDTQYF
.	TRBJ1-1	.	TRBV10-3	TGTGCCATCAGTGAGTCTAGGGGGGGGTCTGGTGTCACTGAAGCTTTCTTT	CAISESRGGSGVTEAFF
.	TRBJ2-7	.	TRBV7-2	TGTGCCAGCAGCTTAGGCGGGTGGCAGTACTTC	CASSLGGWQYF
.	TRBJ2-3	.	TRBV24-1	TGTGCCACCAGTGATTTCACAGCGCCCAACACAGATACGCAGTATTTT	CATSDFTAPNTDTQYF
.	TRBJ1-2	.	TRBV20-1	TGCAGTGCTCAACTACTTGACGGCTACACCTTC	CSAQLLDGYTF
.	TRBJ1-1	.	TRBV7-2	TGTGCCAGCAGCTTAGGAGGGGCAGGATGGACTGAAGCTTTCTTT	CASSLGGAGWTEAFF
.	TRBJ2-7	.	TRBV9	TGTGCCAGCAGCGAGGGTCACTCCTACGAGCAGTACTTC	CASSEGHSYEQYF